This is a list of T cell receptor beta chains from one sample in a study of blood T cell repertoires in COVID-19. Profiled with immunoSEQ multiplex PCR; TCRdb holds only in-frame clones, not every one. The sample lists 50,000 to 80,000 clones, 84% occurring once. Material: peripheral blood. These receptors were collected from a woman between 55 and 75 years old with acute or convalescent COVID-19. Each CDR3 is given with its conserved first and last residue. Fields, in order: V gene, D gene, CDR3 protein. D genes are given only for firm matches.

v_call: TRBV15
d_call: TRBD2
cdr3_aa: CATSRDVVASGVLNNEQFF

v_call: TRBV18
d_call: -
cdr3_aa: CASSPVDSDGYTF

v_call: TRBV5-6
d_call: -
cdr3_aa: CASSLDGQFYNSPLHF

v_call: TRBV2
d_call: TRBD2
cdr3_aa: CASSTGLAGETQYF

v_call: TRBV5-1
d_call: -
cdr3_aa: CASSAGTSTEAFF

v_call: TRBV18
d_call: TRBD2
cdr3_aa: CASSPIAGTPSPAEQFF

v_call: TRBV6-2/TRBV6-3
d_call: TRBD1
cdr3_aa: CASSQQGVGTEAFF

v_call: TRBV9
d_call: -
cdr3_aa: CASSLGLHSYNEQFF

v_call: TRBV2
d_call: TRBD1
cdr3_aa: CAANRGRDTEAFF

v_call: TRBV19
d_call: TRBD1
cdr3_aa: CASSTPPWGQGANTGELFF

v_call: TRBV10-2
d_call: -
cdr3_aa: CASSDSGNYGYTF

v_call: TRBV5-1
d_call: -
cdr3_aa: CASSLGGGLNTQYF

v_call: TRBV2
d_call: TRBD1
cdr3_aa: CASRDPGTGGNMNTEAFF

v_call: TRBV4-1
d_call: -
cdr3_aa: CASSQGQRANEKLFF

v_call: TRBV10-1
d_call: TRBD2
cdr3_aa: CASSASGALSNTGELFF

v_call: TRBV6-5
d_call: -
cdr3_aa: CASSYLAGAGNTIYF

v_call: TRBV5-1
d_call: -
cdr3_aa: CASSDEVYNEQFF

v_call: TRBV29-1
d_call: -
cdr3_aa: CSVVISSAQHF

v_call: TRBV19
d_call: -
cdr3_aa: CASSIGTANYGYTF

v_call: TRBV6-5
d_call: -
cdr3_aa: CASSYGPAQETQYF

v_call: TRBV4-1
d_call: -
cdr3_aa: CASSHWTSNEKLFF

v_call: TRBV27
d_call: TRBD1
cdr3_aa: CASSLMTGGRANEKLFF

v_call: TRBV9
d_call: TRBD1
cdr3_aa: CASRGTDLNTEAFF

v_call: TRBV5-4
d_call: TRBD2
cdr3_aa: CASSSPGTSSNEQFF

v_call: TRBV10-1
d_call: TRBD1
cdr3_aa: CASSDGTGAQPQHF

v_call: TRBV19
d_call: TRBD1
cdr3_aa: CASSTSVTGVYGYTF

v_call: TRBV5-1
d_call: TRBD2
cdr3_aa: CASSLSGALGNEQFF

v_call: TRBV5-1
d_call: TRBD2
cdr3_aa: CASSMEGAGRTEQYF

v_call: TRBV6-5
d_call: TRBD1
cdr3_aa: CASSPEGDRDGYTF

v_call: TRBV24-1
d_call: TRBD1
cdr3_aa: CATSAPGQITDTQYF

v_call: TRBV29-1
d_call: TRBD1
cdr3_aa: CSGGTGVGRETQYF

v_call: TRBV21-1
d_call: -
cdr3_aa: CASSKRGGDTQYF

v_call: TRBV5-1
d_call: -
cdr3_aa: CASSLGVSTVSYEQYF

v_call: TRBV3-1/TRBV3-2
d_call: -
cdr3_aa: CASRGDPGELFF

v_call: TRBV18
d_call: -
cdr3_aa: CASSPRQERGTEAFF

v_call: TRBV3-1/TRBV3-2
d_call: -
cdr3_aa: CASSPRQGSFTDTQYF

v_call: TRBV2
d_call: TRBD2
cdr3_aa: CASKRGGETDTQYF

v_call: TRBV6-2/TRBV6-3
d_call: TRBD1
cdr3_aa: CASSYSHDRASTDTQYF